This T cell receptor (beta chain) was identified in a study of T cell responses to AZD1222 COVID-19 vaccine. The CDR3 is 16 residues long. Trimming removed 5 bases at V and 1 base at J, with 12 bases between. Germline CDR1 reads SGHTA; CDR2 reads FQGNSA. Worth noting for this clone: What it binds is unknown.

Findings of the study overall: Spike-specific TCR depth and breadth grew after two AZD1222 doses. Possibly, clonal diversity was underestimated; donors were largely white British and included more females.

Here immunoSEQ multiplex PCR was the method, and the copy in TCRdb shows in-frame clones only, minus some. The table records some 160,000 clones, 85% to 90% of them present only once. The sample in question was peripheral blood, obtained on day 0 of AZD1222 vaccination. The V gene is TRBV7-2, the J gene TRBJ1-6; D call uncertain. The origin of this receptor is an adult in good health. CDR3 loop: CASSPPLGSYNSPLHF. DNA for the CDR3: TGTGCCAGCAGCCCCCCCTTGGGATCCTATAATTCACCCCTCCACTTT.